This T cell receptor (beta chain) was obtained from a study of control samples from healthy donors and cancer patients. Libraries were prepared by immunoSEQ multiplex PCR; TCRdb keeps only in-frame clonotypes and omits some of them. The sample yields 130,000 or so clones, about 92% seen once. This clone was counted once. There are 15 residues in the CDR3. V lost 0 bases, J lost 9 bases, and 18 bases lay in between. The V gene's germline CDR1 is MNHEY and CDR2 SVGAGI. The rearrangement uses TRBV6-5 and TRBJ2-7; D is perhaps TRBD2 (6 bases). This receptor was obtained from a woman aged 45 to 65 in good health. The sequencing sample was made of blood. The DNA of the CDR3 is TGTGCCAGCAGTTACTCCGGACAAGCTCCCGGGGGGCAGTACTTC. It is translated as CASSYSGQAPGGQYF.